The present TCR beta chain was sequenced within a study of cytomegalovirus exposure and HLA in healthy donors. PCR amplification relied on 60 Vbeta primers (plus 13 Jbeta primers). Sequencing was performed with immunoSEQ multiplex PCR; in TCRdb, only in-frame clones are kept and a portion is missing. Its listing shows about 74,000 clones. The CDR3 contains 14 residues. V shed 6 bases and J 4 bases; nucleotides not matched to a gene: 4. The V gene's germline CDR1 is MDHEN and CDR2 SYDVKM. Specimen: PBMCs. The receptor was isolated from a female donor in good health and CMV-seropositive. The gene calls are TRBV28 and TRBJ2-1; TRBD2 matches at 9 bases. The CDR3 spells CASSAGGPYNEQFF. The CDR3 region has the DNA TGTGCCAGCAGCGCGGGAGGGCCGTACAATGAGCAGTTCTTC.